These 25 T cell receptor beta chains came from one sample sequenced in a study of blood T cells in healthy people across ages. PCR was performed a second time for roughly 7 to 11 cycles using a sample-barcoded 5' primer and a J-beta primer mix. Via MiXCR, TCRdb re-called the 5' RACE reads, giving one row per CDR3 protein. The table shows about 1.8 million distinct CDR3 sequences, with roughly 50% occurring only once. The sample was blood. Receptors originate from a woman in her thirties or forties in good health.

The chain couples TRBV4-3 to TRBJ1-6; TRBD1 is a possible D gene (5 bases). Trimming left V 1 base short and J 3 bases short, with 7 bases between. This CDR3 contains 15 residues. Germline V gene data show CDR1 as LGHNA and CDR2 as YSLEER. The CDR3 here is CASSQATGYNSPLHF. CDR3 nucleotides: TGCGCCAGCAGCCAAGCTACAGGCTATAATTCACCCCTCCACTTT.

This clonotype was recorded a few times. V is TRBV6-2 or TRBV6-3 and J is TRBJ2-7, with D unresolved. V was pared by 8 bases and J by 5 bases, with 16 bases between. CDR3 size: 13 residues. Germline CDR1 and CDR2: MNHEY and SVGEGT. As DNA, the CDR3 is TGTGCCAGCCACCCCCAATGGCTACACGAGCAGTACTTC. Translation: CASHPQWLHEQYF.

This clonotype was detected many times. The genes are TRBV13 and TRBJ2-1; 8 nucleotides align to TRBD2. Trimming at V came to 5 bases and at J to 0 bases, leaving 3 bases not matched to a gene. Germline values: CDR1 PRHDT, CDR2 FYEKMQ (reference sequence). The CDR3 extends over 15 amino acids. CDR3: CASSRAGDSYNEQFF. DNA for the CDR3: TGTGCCAGCAGCCGAGCGGGAGACTCCTACAATGAGCAGTTCTTC.

The chain couples TRBV27 to TRBJ2-3, with D unclear. The CDR3 covers 12 residues. Looked up from germline, CDR1 is MNHEY and CDR2 is SMNVEV (reference sequence). Between the trimmed V and J ends, which lost 7 bases and 2 bases, there was a span of 7 bases. CDR3 coding DNA: TGTGCCAGCAACCTCCCCACAGATACGCAGTATTTT. This gives the protein CASNLPTDTQYF.

Note on this clonotype: Compared with germline, one end of the junction differs, possibly owing to a read error. This chain links TRBV6-5 with TRBJ2-6, with D hard to call. Germline assignment: CDR1 MNHEY and CDR2 SVGAGI. The CDR3 runs to 13 residues. The CDR3 nucleotides read TGTACCAGCAGTAGACATGGGGCCAACGTCCTGACTTTC. Amino acids: CTSSRHGANVLTF.

CDR3 bases: TGTGCCACCAGTGATACTGGGACAGGAGACTATGGCTACACCTTC. The encoded protein is CATSDTGTGDYGYTF. The genes are TRBV24-1 and TRBJ1-2, with 8 bases fitting TRBD1. Trimming removed 3 bases from V and 3 bases from J; junction bases left unmatched: 5. Germline V gene data show CDR1 as KGHDR and CDR2 as SFDVKD. The CDR3 extends over 15 amino acids.

This clonotype was counted only a few times. This chain joins TRBV25-1 and TRBJ2-1; weak D call: TRBD2 (5 bases). CDR1 and CDR2 (germline): MGHDK, SYGVNS. The V and J ends lost 0 bases and 9 bases respectively, with 12 bases between them. The CDR3 runs to 14 residues. For the CDR3, the DNA is TGTGCCAGCAGTGAATATGACCCAGAGGGTGAGCAGTTCTTC. It yields the protein CASSEYDPEGEQFF.

In this sample, this clonotype turned up many times. The chain links TRBV20-1 to TRBJ2-7; TRBD1 agrees at 10 bases. Germline CDR1 DFQATT, CDR2 SNEGSKA (reference sequence). This CDR3 is 13 amino acids long. V shed 5 bases and J 3 bases; nucleotides not matched to a gene: 4. Here the CDR3 DNA reads TGCAGTGCTGGGGACAGGGGTAACTACGAGCAGTACTTC. Encoded protein: CSAGDRGNYEQYF.

The chain combines TRBV6-1 with TRBJ1-2; D unresolved. V lost 6 bases and J lost 8, with 10 bases in between. There are 11 residues in the CDR3. Looked up from germline, CDR1 is MNHNS and CDR2 is SASEGT. The CDR3 reads CASRDRVGYTF. The CDR3 nucleotides read TGTGCCAGCAGGGATAGGGTCGGCTACACCTTC.

The V and J genes are TRBV27 and TRBJ1-1, with 7 bases identical to TRBD1. The trim removed 11 bases at V and 3 bases at J, leaving 12 bases unmatched. Germline lookup yields CDR1 MNHEY and CDR2 SMNVEV (reference sequence). This CDR3 is built from 14 residues. In DNA, the CDR3 is TGTGCCGCAAGCCAGGGGGGCACCCACACTGAAGCTTTCTTT. Translated, it gives CAASQGGTHTEAFF.

The chain has TRBV7-9 and TRBJ2-7; tentative D call: TRBD2 (5 bases). The germline V and J ends were trimmed by 1 base and 6 bases, with 13 bases remaining between them. The CDR3 loop spans 14 amino acids. Germline values: CDR1 SEHNR, CDR2 FQNEAQ (reference sequence). The CDR3 bases are TGTGCCAGCAGCTTAGTAGTCCTGGAGGCCGAGCAGTACTTC. Its translation: CASSLVVLEAEQYF.

V and J are TRBV20-1 and TRBJ2-4, with 9 bases aligning to TRBD1. Germline lookup yields CDR1 DFQATT and CDR2 SNEGSKA (reference sequence). With V trimmed by 0 bases and J by 9 bases, 12 bases remained unmatched. The CDR3 covers 16 residues. DNA for the CDR3: TGCAGTGCTAGAGACAAGGGACAGGGAATTAGGACCATTCAGTACTTC. Translating gives CSARDKGQGIRTIQYF.

This clonotype occurred a few times. The rearrangement uses TRBV7-9 and TRBJ2-1; either TRBD1 or TRBD2 may supply D (5 bases each). Germline CDR1 SEHNR, CDR2 FQNEAQ (reference sequence). The V gene lost 11 bases and the J gene lost 0 bases, with 14 bases spanning the gap. The CDR3 is made up of 14 amino acids. The CDR3 region is CAGAGASSYNEQFF. The CDR3 DNA sequence: TGTGCCGGGGCCGGGGCGAGCTCCTACAATGAGCAGTTCTTC.

The chain employs TRBV25-1 and TRBJ1-6; D possibly corresponds to TRBD1 (6 bases). The CDR3 spans 15 residues. Looked up from germline, CDR1 is MGHDK and CDR2 is SYGVNS. The V end was cut by 8 bases, the J end by 9 bases, with 20 bases between. The CDR3 here is CASSEGGLKSSPLHF. The DNA of the CDR3 is TGTGCCAGCTCCGAGGGGGGGCTGAAAAGTTCACCCCTCCACTTT.

For this clonotype: A much larger clone differs by one base, so this may be a read error. The V gene is TRBV29-1, the J gene TRBJ2-5, with D possibly being TRBD1 (5 bases). Germline V gene lookup returns CDR1 SQVTM and CDR2 ANQGSEA. The CDR3 has 14 amino acids. The DNA for the CDR3 is TGCAGCGTTCGGTCTACGCAGGGCCAAGAGACCCTGTACTTC. Residues: CSVRSTQGQETLYF.

The CDR3 coding sequence is TGCGCCAGCAGCTTGGATTGGGGGAACACCGGGGAGCTGTTTTTT. Translation: CASSLDWGNTGELFF. The rearrangement links TRBV5-1 to TRBJ2-2; no clear D. V lost 0 bases and J 1 base, leaving 7 bases between the germline ends. Germline V lookup: CDR1 SGHRS, CDR2 YFSETQ. The length of the CDR3 is 15 residues. Looking up the rest from reference TRBV5-1 and TRBJ2-2 gives the full variable domain: KAGVTQTPRYLIKTRGQQVTLSCSPISGHRSVSWYQQTPGQGLQFLFEYFSETQRNKGNFPGRFSGRQFSNSRSEMNVSTLELGDSALYLCASSLDWGNTGELFFGEGSRLTVL.

The CDR3 DNA reads TGTGCCAGCAGCGCTACAGGGGCTGATGGTGGCTACACCTTC. This encodes CASSATGADGGYTF. This rearrangement joins TRBV7-3 to TRBJ1-2; 7 bases line up with TRBD1. CDR1 is SGHTA and CDR2 is FQGTGA in the germline V gene. Unmatched junction bases numbered 10, after V lost 5 bases and J lost 7 bases. This CDR3 is 14 amino acids long.

J is TRBJ2-3 and V is TRBV25-1; D perhaps matches TRBD1 (5 bases). The V gene's germline CDR1 is MGHDK and CDR2 SYGVNS. CDR3 length: 11 residues. Trimming removed 8 bases from V and 9 bases from J, with 12 bases in between. CDR3 amino acids: CASAWGDTQYF. Here the CDR3 DNA reads TGTGCCAGCGCATGGGGCGACACGCAGTATTTT.

The chain joins TRBV11-2 to TRBJ2-1; TRBD2 aligns across 10 bases. Gene TRBJ2-7 matches the end of the DNA better, so the J call may be wrong. Germline V lookup: CDR1 SGHAT, CDR2 FQNNGV. CDR3 size: 21 residues. The CDR3 protein is CASSTRLGSGGLGSSYNEQYF. Written as DNA, the CDR3 is TGTGCCAGCAGCACCAGACTAGGTAGCGGGGGGCTCGGAAGCTCCTACAATGAGCAGTACTTC.

The rearrangement uses TRBV29-1 and TRBJ1-2; 8 positions match TRBD1. Germline V gene data show CDR1 as SQVTM and CDR2 as ANQGSEA. The CDR3 runs to 15 residues. Germline trimming cut 5 bases from V and 4 bases from J; bases unmatched to any gene: 12. DNA of the CDR3: TGCAGCGTTAGTTGGTCGCTCGGGACAGGCTATGGCTACACCTTC. Protein product: CSVSWSLGTGYGYTF. Full variable domain (outside the CDR3, taken from reference TRBV29-1 and TRBJ1-2): SAVISQKPSRDICQRGTSLTIQCQVDSQVTMMFWYRQQPGQSLTLIATANQGSEATYESGFVIDKFPISRPNLTFSTLTVSNMSPEDSSIYLCSVSWSLGTGYGYTFGSGTRLTVV.

The rearrangement joins TRBV11-1 to TRBJ2-7, with 11 bases lining up with TRBD1. With the DNA end fitting TRBJ2-5 better, the J assignment may be wrong. The CDR3 consists of 15 residues. The germline V gene encodes CDR1 SGHAT and CDR2 FQDESV (reference sequence). The CDR3 sequence is CASSARTGGRETQYF. The CDR3 DNA follows: TGTGCCAGCAGCGCAAGGACAGGGGGCAGGGAGACCCAGTACTTC.

This clonotype occurred a few times. The chain has TRBV20-1 and TRBJ2-1; the match to TRBD2 covers 8 bases. Germline-derived CDR1 and CDR2 are DFQATT and SNEGSKA (reference sequence). V gave up 5 bases and J gave up 3 bases; unmatched junction bases: 6. The CDR3 is 14 residues long. CDR3 in DNA: TGCAGTGCTTCTGGGCGGGGGGTCTACAATGAGCAGTTCTTC. Translation: CSASGRGVYNEQFF.

The rearrangement joins TRBV20-1 to TRBJ2-1, with TRBD2 matching over 15 bases. Trimming cost V 0 bases and J 0 bases; bases outside gene matches: 9. The CDR3 loop spans 20 amino acids. CDR1 is DFQATT, CDR2 SNEGSKA, per germline (reference sequence). The chain's CDR3 is CSARDLRGLAGGSSYNEQFF. The CDR3 DNA reads as TGCAGTGCTAGAGACCTGAGGGGACTAGCGGGGGGAAGCTCCTACAATGAGCAGTTCTTC.

Details on this clonotype: One junction end disagrees with the germline gene, perhaps due to a read error. The V call is TRBV27, the J call TRBJ2-3; D may match TRBD1 or TRBD2 (6 bases each). The CDR3 spans 15 residues. CDR1 is MNHEY, CDR2 SMNVEV, per germline (reference sequence). The CDR3 protein is CASSLGGRRTETQYF. CDR3 DNA sequence: TGTGCCAGCAGTTTGGGGGGCCGGAGAACAGAGACGCAGTATTTT.

This clonotype was seen more than once but under ten times. The chain joins TRBV2 to TRBJ2-1, with TRBD1 matching over 7 bases. V gave up 3 bases and J gave up 5 bases; unmatched junction bases: 7. Per germline, CDR1 SNHLY and CDR2 FYNNEI. This CDR3 has 15 amino acids. The CDR3 sequence: CASSESRGPDNEQFF. The DNA for the CDR3 is TGTGCCAGCAGTGAGTCGAGGGGGCCCGACAATGAGCAGTTCTTC.